The 27 T cell receptor beta chains below come from one sample, sequenced in a study of cytomegalovirus exposure and HLA in healthy donors. PCR amplification relied on 60 Vbeta primers (plus 13 Jbeta primers). Generated by immunoSEQ multiplex PCR, the TCRdb table keeps only in-frame clones and is missing some. The table includes 150,000 to 200,000 clones, over 60% detected once. Sequenced: PBMCs. The receptors were sampled from a woman in her thirties or forties in good health and CMV-seronegative.

The rearrangement links TRBV10-3 to TRBJ2-7; D might be TRBD2 (6 bases). This CDR3 contains 15 residues. V was pared by 4 bases and J by 2 bases, with 15 bases between. Looked up from germline, CDR1 is ENHRY and CDR2 is SYGVKD. Written as DNA, the CDR3 is TGTGCCATCAGTGGGGGCAGGGAGGATCCCTACGAGCAGTACGTC. Translating gives CAISGGREDPYEQYV.

The rearrangement joins TRBV9 to TRBJ1-2; TRBD1 aligns across 11 bases. Germline loops: CDR1 SGDLS, CDR2 YYNGEE. The CDR3 length is 15 residues. Unmatched junction bases numbered 5, after V lost 4 bases and J lost 3 bases. CDR3 residues: CASSPSGQGDYGYTF. Here the CDR3 DNA reads TGTGCCAGCAGCCCCTCGGGACAGGGGGACTATGGCTACACCTTC.

The chain employs TRBV19 and TRBJ1-4, with a possible D match to TRBD1 (5 bases). The V and J ends lost 3 bases and 11 bases respectively, with 7 bases between them. Per the germline V gene, CDR1 is LNHDA and CDR2 is SQIVND (reference sequence). The CDR3 has 11 amino acids. The CDR3 loop reads CASSIGGKLFF. CDR3 in DNA: TGTGCCAGTAGTATCGGGGGGAAACTGTTTTTT.

The table lists this clone with a count of one. V and J are TRBV29-1 and TRBJ2-3, with D possibly matching TRBD1 (6 bases). Germline-derived CDR1 and CDR2 are SQVTM and ANQGSEA. Trimming removed 4 bases from V and 3 bases from J, with 14 bases in between. CDR3 length: 14 residues. As DNA, the CDR3 is TGCAGCGTTGCCAACAGGGTGGGGACAGATACGCAGTATTTT. Translation gives CSVANRVGTDTQYF.

The rearrangement joins TRBV29-1 to TRBJ2-2, with TRBD1 as a possible D gene (5 bases). There are 15 residues in the CDR3. Trimming shortened V by 5 bases and J by 4 bases, and 17 bases separated the two germline ends. CDR1 is SQVTM, CDR2 ANQGSEA, per germline. CDR3 loop: CSVSVQATTTGELFF. CDR3 in DNA: TGCAGCGTTTCCGTACAGGCAACTACCACCGGGGAGCTGTTTTTT.

Concerning this clone itself: At one end the junction does not follow the germline gene, possibly because of a read error. At the DNA level, this CDR3 is encoded by other sequences in the same sample as well. CDR3 amino acids: CASSSGGGVQPQHF. CDR3 bases: TGTGCTAGCAGTTCAGGGGGCGGGGTTCAGCCCCAGCATTTT. The chain links TRBV27 to TRBJ1-5, with 8 positions matching TRBD1. CDR1 and CDR2 from the germline V gene are MNHEY and SMNVEV (reference sequence). The CDR3 sequence is 14 residues long.

The chain carries TRBV6-1 and TRBJ1-5, with D perhaps matching TRBD1 (6 bases). In germline, CDR1 is MNHNS, CDR2 SASEGT. Trimming left V 1 base short and J 2 bases short, with 9 bases between. The CDR3 is made up of 15 amino acids. This chain's CDR3 is CASSEGRQGNQPQHF. DNA for the CDR3: TGTGCCAGCAGTGAAGGGAGACAGGGCAATCAGCCCCAGCATTTT.

J is TRBJ1-5 and V is TRBV2; TRBD1 aligns across 11 bases. V shed 7 bases, J shed 6 bases, and the junction held 2 bases outside the gene matches. The length of the CDR3 is 13 residues. CDR1 and CDR2 (germline): SNHLY, FYNNEI. The CDR3: CASTGQGGQPQHF. In DNA form, the CDR3 reads TGTGCCAGCACGGGACAGGGGGGTCAGCCCCAGCATTTT.

The CDR3, as DNA: TGTGCTAGTGGTTCCCACAGGGGTGAGCAGTACTTC. The encoded protein is CASGSHRGEQYF. The J gene is TRBJ2-7, the V gene TRBV12-5; 7 nucleotides line up with TRBD1. Germline lookup yields CDR1 LGHNT and CDR2 FRNRAP. The length of the CDR3 is 12 residues. The V gene end was trimmed by 4 bases and the J gene end by 7 bases; junction bases not matched to a gene: 4.

The chain joins TRBV7-2 to TRBJ2-1; 7 nucleotides align to TRBD2. V lost 0 bases, J lost 4 bases, and 6 bases stayed unmatched. CDR1 and CDR2 from the germline V gene are SGHTA and FQGNSA. This CDR3 is built from 16 residues. This CDR3 is CASSLAHAGLYNEQFF. CDR3 DNA sequence: TGTGCCAGCAGCTTAGCTCACGCGGGACTATACAATGAGCAGTTCTTC.

This chain links TRBV5-1 with TRBJ2-5; possible D gene TRBD2, 7 bases. The CDR3 has 15 amino acids. The germline V and J ends were trimmed by 3 bases and 5 bases, with 17 bases remaining between them. Germline V gives CDR1 SGHRS, CDR2 YFSETQ. CDR3 region: CASSSVGGQGETQYF. The CDR3 nucleotides are TGCGCCAGCAGCTCGGTCGGGGGGCAGGGTGAGACCCAGTACTTC.

CDR3 residues: CASSIQSDSTYEQYF. The CDR3, as DNA: TGTGCCAGTAGTATTCAGTCTGACAGCACCTACGAGCAGTACTTC. This chain connects TRBV19 to TRBJ2-7; D is perhaps TRBD1 (5 bases). Between the trimmed V and J ends, which lost 3 bases and 2 bases, there was a span of 14 bases. The CDR3 consists of 15 residues. The germline V gene encodes CDR1 LNHDA and CDR2 SQIVND (reference sequence).

This clone was observed a single time. The chain recombines TRBV9 with TRBJ2-1, with D possibly matching TRBD2 (6 bases). CDR1 is SGDLS, CDR2 YYNGEE, per germline. Trimming took off 4 bases at V and 10 bases at J, with 21 bases between the two ends. This CDR3 is 15 amino acids long. In nucleotides, the CDR3 is TGTGCCAGCAGCCCCCCCGGGACTCCTTCGGGGGAGCAGTTCTTC. Translation: CASSPPGTPSGEQFF.

The genes are TRBV5-4 and TRBJ2-1; the D gene is possibly TRBD2 (5 bases). The CDR3 runs to 16 residues. The germline gives CDR1 SGHNT, CDR2 YYREEE (reference sequence). V was pared by 0 bases and J by 2 bases, with 12 bases between. CDR3 protein: CASSLGPGSPYNEQFF. CDR3 nucleotides: TGTGCCAGCAGCTTGGGCCCTGGGAGTCCCTACAATGAGCAGTTCTTC.

The chain employs TRBV7-3 and TRBJ2-3, with D tentatively TRBD2 (5 bases). V was clipped by 4 bases and J by 6 bases, with 14 bases between them. CDR3 size: 14 residues. Germline CDR1 and CDR2: SGHTA and FQGTGA. In DNA form, the CDR3 reads TGTGCCAGCAGCTCCAGAGGGCAGTCTGATACGCAGTATTTT. Protein product: CASSSRGQSDTQYF.

The V call is TRBV10-3, the J call TRBJ1-2, with TRBD1 identical over 8 bases. CDR1 and CDR2 (germline): ENHRY, SYGVKD. This CDR3 spans 14 amino acids. V was pared by 6 bases and J by 5 bases, with 8 bases of the junction left unmatched. CDR3 sequence: CAIRSGQGEYGYTF. The CDR3 DNA reads TGTGCCATCAGAAGCGGACAGGGAGAGTATGGCTACACCTTC.

The V and J genes are TRBV7-9 and TRBJ2-1, with D hard to call. The CDR3 extends over 15 amino acids. The V and J ends lost 1 base and 5 bases respectively, with 12 bases between them. Germline V gives CDR1 SEHNR, CDR2 FQNEAQ (reference sequence). The CDR3 here is CASSLGAQSNNEQFF. As DNA, the CDR3 is TGTGCCAGCAGCTTAGGCGCCCAAAGCAACAATGAGCAGTTCTTC. Using reference TRBV7-9 and TRBJ2-1 for the parts outside the CDR3, the full variable domain is DTGVSQNPRHKITKRGQNVTFRCDPISEHNRLYWYRQTLGQGPEFLTYFQNEAQLEKSRLLSDRFSAERPKGSFSTLEIQRTEQGDSAMYLCASSLGAQSNNEQFFGPGTRLTVL.

The rearrangement uses TRBV25-1 and TRBJ1-2; TRBD1 is a possible D gene (5 bases). V lost 8 bases to trimming and J lost 0 bases, with 16 bases between them. Germline V lookup: CDR1 MGHDK, CDR2 SYGVNS. The CDR3 loop spans 15 amino acids. Written as DNA, the CDR3 is TGTGCCAGCCCGAAGGCAGGGAAACCTAACTATGGCTACACCTTC. Its protein product is CASPKAGKPNYGYTF.

This clone was counted only a few times. The V and J genes are TRBV10-3 and TRBJ2-3; 11 positions match TRBD2. The V gene end was trimmed by 6 bases and the J gene end by 0 bases; junction bases not matched to a gene: 5. The CDR3 has 16 amino acids. Germline CDR1 and CDR2: ENHRY and SYGVKD. The CDR3, as DNA: TGTGCCATCAGGGCCGGACTAGCGGGTAGCACAGATACGCAGTATTTT. This codes for CAIRAGLAGSTDTQYF.

The J gene is TRBJ2-2, the V gene TRBV7-2; the D gene is possibly TRBD1 (6 bases). CDR3 length: 16 residues. V was trimmed by 6 bases and J by 0 bases, leaving 14 bases between them. Germline CDR1 is SGHTA and CDR2 is FQGNSA. CDR3 loop: CASSNTGTTNTGELFF. Here the CDR3 DNA reads TGTGCCAGCAGTAACACCGGGACAACGAACACCGGGGAGCTGTTTTTT.

The chain recombines TRBV7-3 with TRBJ2-5; D is perhaps TRBD2 (5 bases). CDR3 length: 11 residues. The germline V and J ends were trimmed by 6 bases and 7 bases, with 9 bases remaining between them. Germline loops: CDR1 SGHTA, CDR2 FQGTGA. The CDR3 loop reads CASSLGGTQYF. The CDR3 nucleotides are TGTGCCAGCAGTCTAGGAGGGACCCAGTACTTC.

This clone appeared a few times. The V call is TRBV5-4, the J call TRBJ2-1, with 13 nucleotides matching TRBD2. The V gene end was trimmed by 4 bases and the J gene end by 8 bases; junction bases not matched to a gene: 12. The CDR3 consists of 17 residues. Germline values: CDR1 SGHNT, CDR2 YYREEE (reference sequence). The CDR3 DNA is TGTGCCAGCAGCAGTTCCTCGACTAGCGGGAGGTCCCATGAGCAGTTCTTC. It translates to CASSSSSTSGRSHEQFF.

The CDR3: CASGFSNTGELFF. The CDR3 DNA follows: TGTGCTAGTGGTTTTAGTAACACCGGGGAGCTGTTTTTT. This chain joins TRBV12-5 and TRBJ2-2; D not resolved. The CDR3 is 13 amino acids. Germline values: CDR1 LGHNT, CDR2 FRNRAP. Trimming removed 3 bases from V and 2 bases from J, with 4 bases in between.

The chain links TRBV30 to TRBJ2-3, with D possibly TRBD2 on 6 matching bases. Between the trimmed V and J ends, which lost 0 bases and 5 bases, there was a span of 12 bases. This CDR3 region has 14 residues. Germline V gene sequence: CDR1 GTSNPN, CDR2 SVGIG (reference sequence). The DNA of the CDR3 is TGTGCCTGGAGTGTTAATGGCGGGAAAGATACGCAGTATTTT. Translation: CAWSVNGGKDTQYF.

The J gene is TRBJ2-7, the V gene TRBV6-5; the match to TRBD2 covers 9 bases. The CDR3 length is 15 residues. Germline V CDR1 and CDR2: MNHEY, SVGAGI. V lost 2 bases and J lost 5; bases outside the gene matches: 7. CDR3 loop: CASSYRASGDHEQYF. Here the CDR3 DNA reads TGTGCCAGCAGTTACCGGGCTAGCGGGGACCACGAGCAGTACTTC.

This chain connects TRBV11-3 to TRBJ2-7; D is perhaps TRBD2 (6 bases). This CDR3 region has 13 residues. V was shortened by 4 bases and J by 4 bases, with 11 bases between the two germline ends. Looked up from germline, CDR1 is SGHNT and CDR2 is YENEEA. CDR3 bases: TGTGCCAGCAGCTCTCAAGGACTATACGAGCAGTACGTC. This translates into CASSSQGLYEQYV.

The gene calls are TRBV9 and TRBJ1-2; no firm D call. Germline CDR1 is SGDLS and CDR2 is YYNGEE. This CDR3 spans 11 amino acids. V gave up 3 bases and J gave up 3 bases, with 3 bases separating them. In nucleotides, the CDR3 is TGTGCCAGCAGCGCGTACTATGGCTACACCTTC. It specifies CASSAYYGYTF. The full variable domain, its missing parts supplied by reference TRBV9 and TRBJ1-2, is DSGVTQTPKHLITATGQRVTLRCSPRSGDLSVYWYQQSLDQGLQFLIQYYNGEERAKGNILERFSAQQFPDLHSELNLSSLELGDSALYFCASSAYYGYTFGSGTRLTVV.